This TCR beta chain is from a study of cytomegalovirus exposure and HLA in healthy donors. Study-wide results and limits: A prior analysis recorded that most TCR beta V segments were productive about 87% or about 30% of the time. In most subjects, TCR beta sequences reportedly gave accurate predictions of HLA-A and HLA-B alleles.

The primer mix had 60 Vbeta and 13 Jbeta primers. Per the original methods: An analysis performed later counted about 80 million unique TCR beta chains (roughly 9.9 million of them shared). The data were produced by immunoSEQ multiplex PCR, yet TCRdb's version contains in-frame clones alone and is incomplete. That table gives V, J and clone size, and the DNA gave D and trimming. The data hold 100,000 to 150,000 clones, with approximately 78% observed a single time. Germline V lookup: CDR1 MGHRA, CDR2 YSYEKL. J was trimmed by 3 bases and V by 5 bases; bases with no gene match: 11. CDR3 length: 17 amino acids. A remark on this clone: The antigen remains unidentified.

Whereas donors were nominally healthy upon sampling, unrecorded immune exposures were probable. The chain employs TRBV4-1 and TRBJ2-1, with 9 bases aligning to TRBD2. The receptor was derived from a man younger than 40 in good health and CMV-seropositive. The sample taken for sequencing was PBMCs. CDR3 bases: TGCGCCAGCAGCGTGCGGGAGGGCCGGATCTTCTACAATGAGCAGTTCTTC. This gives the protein CASSVREGRIFYNEQFF.